Listed below are T cell receptor beta chains from one sample, sequenced in a study of cytomegalovirus exposure and HLA in healthy donors. Assay: immunoSEQ multiplex PCR; the TCRdb copy retains only in-frame clones and omits some. The profile shows about 120,000 clones, around 77% of them singletons. Sequences were obtained from PBMCs. The receptors were gathered from a man aged 35 to 55 in good health and CMV-seropositive. Both conserved end residues are trimmed from each CDR3. A D gene is named only where the DNA matches it firmly.

>TRBJ1-6|TRBV6-6|-
ASTWDSGNSPLH
>TRBJ2-2|TRBV2|TRBD2
ASRPTSGGVAGELF
>TRBJ2-1|TRBV15|-
ATSGQGPWSNEQF
>TRBJ1-4|TRBV19|-
AGSVRDGKLF
>TRBJ2-1|TRBV7-9|-
ASSLVGGTYNEQF
>TRBJ2-3|TRBV28|-
ASTTFDTQY
>TRBJ1-4|TRBV4-1|-
ASSQREGGQTEKLF
>TRBJ2-1|TRBV27|TRBD2
ASSFQGLAGGNEQF
>TRBJ2-1|TRBV4-3|-
ASSQLWRASSYNEQF
>TRBJ2-3|TRBV28|-
ASSPPRDTQY
>TRBJ2-7|TRBV7-2|-
ASSFRGYEQY
>TRBJ1-1|TRBV2|-
ASRGAAMNTEAF
>TRBJ2-3|TRBV7-3|TRBD1
ASRRGQGASDTQY
>TRBJ2-1|TRBV6-1|TRBD2
ASSEGLLMPSGGFDEQF
>TRBJ1-5|TRBV4-1|TRBD1
ASSQDTGVFGRNQPQH
>TRBJ1-2|TRBV5-5|TRBD1
ASSSDETGEYGYT
>TRBJ2-1|TRBV11-2|-
ASSLTGSRNNEQF